Sequencing of this T cell receptor beta chain was carried out in a study of T cells in Graves' hyperthyroidism and ophthalmopathy (dated by TCRdb to between 2017 and 2020). About the investigation overall: Peripheral blood samples were taken at the time of initial diagnosis, prior to any treatment. To identify distinguishing TCR V-J signatures, a discovery cohort of around 100 patients was used, comprising 43 with Graves' ophthalmopathy and 55 to 65 with stable Graves' hyperthyroidism. Whether ophthalmopathy could be predicted prospectively was tested in an independent validation cohort made up of under 20 hyperthyroidism patients plus 17 patients who later progressed to ophthalmopathy. The approximately 98 discovery patients were randomly divided into training and test sets at a 7:3 ratio. Thyroid tissue and blood T-cell repertoires from roughly 6 Graves' hyperthyroidism patients were also compared in the study. After blood sampling, hyperthyroidism patients were treated with methimazole at a starting dose of 30 mg daily, and ophthalmopathy patients were treated with high-dose intravenous methylprednisolone. The paper describes TCR Vbeta CDR3 sequencing of 140 or so peripheral blood samples, made up of 40 to 45 ophthalmopathy patients, 70 to 75 hyperthyroidism patients and 17 progressor patients. On the study overall, not on this receptor specifically: A 13 V-J signature model separated ophthalmopathy from stable hyperthyroidism, with 87.88% sensitivity and 81.08% specificity in cross-validation and 80%/75% in testing. Most expanded thyroid clonotypes (frequency above 0.001) were also found in blood, which suggests that blood repertoires may mirror thyroid immune responses. No statistical method was used to fix the sample size in advance, and group allocation was not hidden from the investigators. In validation, progression to ophthalmopathy was predicted by the model with about 70% sensitivity and 72.22% specificity, a median of approximately 6.5 months before onset.

For this clonotype: Its antigen is unknown. No per-base quality is available; no much larger clone lies one base away.

There are 12 amino acids in the CDR3, from cysteine to phenylalanine inclusive. The read is trimmed to its CDR3 DNA, 36 bases read in frame from base 1. V is cut by 6 bases and J by 9 bases, and the space between the germline ends is 14 bases. The TCR beta CDR3 regions were amplified from the RNA transcripts. The first round of RT-PCR for the TCR CDR3 was performed with the HTBI primer set and the Qiagen OneStep RT-PCR kit. The libraries were constructed in a second round of multiplex PCR and then size-selected and purified. Paired-end sequencing of the libraries was performed with 100 bp reads on an Illumina HiSeq2000. Turning to the authors' computational methods: SOAPnuke was used to process the raw data, removing reads that contained adapters or uncalled bases, had a mean Phred below 15, or lacked an exact match to the constant primer or identifier. COPE v1.2.5 was used to merge high-quality paired reads, and clonotypes were defined as unique nucleotide sequences. MiTCR v1.1 was used to align the clonotypes against IMGT TRBV, TRBD and TRBJ reference segments. Analysis was restricted to V-J combinations with a frequency above 0.0001, which covered 99% to 99.2% of repertoires. A TCS score was defined as the ratio of F50 (clonal expansion) to E x V (chaos), with BLOSUM62-based TCRdist applied between CDR3 peptides within each V-J. Welch's t-statistics and random forest reduced 450 to 600 V-J features to about 12, which were used in a naive Bayes classifier (R e1071). Thyroid-blood repertoire similarity was quantified with the Morisita-Horn index. TCRdb took the public reads, trimmed them with fastp at Q25, ran MiXCR for clone calling and kept in-frame beta chains. Rows are combined by CDR3 protein, so each entry shows the most common genes and DNA. TCRdb's processing, not the authors', yielded these V and J calls. The sample records approximately 600,000 distinct CDR3 sequences, over 12% of which are singletons. The top ten hold 3.5% to 4.5% of the sample.

Ophthalmopathy patients had moderately to severely active disease, with a Clinical Activity Score of 3 or more, a NOSPECS grade of 4 or more, and a disease duration of less than 3 months. The study excluded patients with uncontrolled infections, other autoimmune diseases, pregnancy or lactation. Diagnoses were based on clinical symptoms, serum thyroxine and TRAb, thyroid ultrasound and orbital computed tomography. PBMCs were separated from roughly 9.3 ml of fresh peripheral blood using Ficoll-Paque density gradient centrifugation. Total RNA was extracted with Trizol reagent, and quality was checked on an Agilent 2100 Bioanalyzer.

The V gene is TRBV12-3 or TRBV12-4 and the J gene is TRBJ1-1; the D gene is unclear. The sequenced material came from blood. The receptor was isolated from a woman between 40 and 50 years old with Graves' ophthalmopathy. The DNA sequence is given as TGTGCCAGCAGCCCACCGGGCCAGAAAGCTTTCTTT. Its protein reads: CASSPPGQKAFF.